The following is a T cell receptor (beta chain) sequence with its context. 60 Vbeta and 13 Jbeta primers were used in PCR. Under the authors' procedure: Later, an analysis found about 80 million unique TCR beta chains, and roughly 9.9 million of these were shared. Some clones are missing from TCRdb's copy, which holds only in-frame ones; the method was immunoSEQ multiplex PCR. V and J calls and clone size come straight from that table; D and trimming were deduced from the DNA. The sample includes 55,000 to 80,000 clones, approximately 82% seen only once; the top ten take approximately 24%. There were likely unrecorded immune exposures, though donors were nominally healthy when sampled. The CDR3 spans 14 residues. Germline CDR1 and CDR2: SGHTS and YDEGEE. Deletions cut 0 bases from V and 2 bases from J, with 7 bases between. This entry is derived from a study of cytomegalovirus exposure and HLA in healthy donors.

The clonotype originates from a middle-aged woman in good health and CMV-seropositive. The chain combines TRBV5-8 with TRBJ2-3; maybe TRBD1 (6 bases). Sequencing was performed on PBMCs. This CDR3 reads CASSLGTATDTQYF. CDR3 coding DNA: TGTGCCAGCAGCTTGGGGACAGCCACAGATACGCAGTATTTT.